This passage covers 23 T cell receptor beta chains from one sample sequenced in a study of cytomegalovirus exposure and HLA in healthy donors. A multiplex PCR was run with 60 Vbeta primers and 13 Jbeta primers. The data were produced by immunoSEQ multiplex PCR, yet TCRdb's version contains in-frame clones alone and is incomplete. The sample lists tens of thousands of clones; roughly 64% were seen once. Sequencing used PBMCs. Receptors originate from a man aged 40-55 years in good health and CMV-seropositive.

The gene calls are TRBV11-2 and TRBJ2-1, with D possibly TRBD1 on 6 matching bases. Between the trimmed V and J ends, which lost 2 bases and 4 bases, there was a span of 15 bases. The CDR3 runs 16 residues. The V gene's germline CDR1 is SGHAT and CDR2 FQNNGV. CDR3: CASSLRRAGAYNEQFF. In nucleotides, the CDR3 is TGTGCCAGCAGCTTAAGGCGGGCAGGGGCATACAATGAGCAGTTCTTC.

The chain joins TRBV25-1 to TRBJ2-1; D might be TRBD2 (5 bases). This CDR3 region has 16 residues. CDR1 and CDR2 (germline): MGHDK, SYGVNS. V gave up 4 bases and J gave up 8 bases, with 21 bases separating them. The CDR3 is CASSGGAEALGDEQFF. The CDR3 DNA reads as TGTGCCAGCAGTGGGGGAGCGGAGGCGCTGGGCGATGAGCAGTTCTTC.

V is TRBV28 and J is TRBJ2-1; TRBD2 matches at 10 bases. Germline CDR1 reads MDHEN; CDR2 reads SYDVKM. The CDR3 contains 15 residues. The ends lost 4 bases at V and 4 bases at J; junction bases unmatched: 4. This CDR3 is CASSSSGGAYNEQFF. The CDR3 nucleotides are TGTGCCAGCAGTTCGAGCGGGGGGGCTTACAATGAGCAGTTCTTC.

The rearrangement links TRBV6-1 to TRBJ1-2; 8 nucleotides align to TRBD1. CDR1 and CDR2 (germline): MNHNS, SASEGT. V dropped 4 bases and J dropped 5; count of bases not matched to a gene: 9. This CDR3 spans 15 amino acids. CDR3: CASSGTGSSPYGYTF. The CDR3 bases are TGTGCCAGCAGTGGGACAGGGTCCTCTCCTTATGGCTACACCTTC.

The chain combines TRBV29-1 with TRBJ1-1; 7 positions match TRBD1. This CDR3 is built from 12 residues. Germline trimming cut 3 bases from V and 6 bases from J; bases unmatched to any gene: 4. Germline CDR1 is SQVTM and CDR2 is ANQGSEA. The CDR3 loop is CSVDSGGPEAFF. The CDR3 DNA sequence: TGCAGCGTTGACTCAGGGGGTCCTGAAGCTTTCTTT.

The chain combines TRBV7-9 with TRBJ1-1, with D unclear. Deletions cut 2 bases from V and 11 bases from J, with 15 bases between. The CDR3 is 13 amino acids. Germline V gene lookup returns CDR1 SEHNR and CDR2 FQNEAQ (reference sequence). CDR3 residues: CASSLIAEGSAFF. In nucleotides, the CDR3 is TGTGCCAGCAGCTTAATAGCAGAGGGTTCGGCTTTCTTT.

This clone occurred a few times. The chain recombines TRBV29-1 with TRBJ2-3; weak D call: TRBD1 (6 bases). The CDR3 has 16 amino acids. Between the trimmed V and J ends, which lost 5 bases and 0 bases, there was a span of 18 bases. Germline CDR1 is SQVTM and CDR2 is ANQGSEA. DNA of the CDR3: TGCAGCGTTAGTGGACAGAAGGATAGTAGCACAGATACGCAGTATTTT. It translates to CSVSGQKDSSTDTQYF.

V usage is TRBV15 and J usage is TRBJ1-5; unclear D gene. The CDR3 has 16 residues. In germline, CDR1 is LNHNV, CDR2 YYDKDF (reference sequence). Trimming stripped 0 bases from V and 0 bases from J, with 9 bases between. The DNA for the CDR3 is TGTGCCACCAGCAGAGACGTGGCGGTTAGCAATCAGCCCCAGCATTTT. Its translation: CATSRDVAVSNQPQHF.

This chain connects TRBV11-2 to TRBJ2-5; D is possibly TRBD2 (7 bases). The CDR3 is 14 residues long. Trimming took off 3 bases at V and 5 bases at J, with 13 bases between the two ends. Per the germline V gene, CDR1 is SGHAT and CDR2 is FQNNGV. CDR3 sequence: CASSLGGGRETQYF. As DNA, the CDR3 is TGTGCCAGCAGCTTGGGGGGGGGCCGGGAGACCCAGTACTTC. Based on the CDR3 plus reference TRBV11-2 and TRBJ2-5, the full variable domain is EAGVAQSPRYKIIEKRQSVAFWCNPISGHATLYWYQQILGQGPKLLIQFQNNGVVDDSQLPKDRFSAERLKGVDSTLKIQPAKLEDSAVYLCASSLGGGRETQYFGPGTRLLVL.

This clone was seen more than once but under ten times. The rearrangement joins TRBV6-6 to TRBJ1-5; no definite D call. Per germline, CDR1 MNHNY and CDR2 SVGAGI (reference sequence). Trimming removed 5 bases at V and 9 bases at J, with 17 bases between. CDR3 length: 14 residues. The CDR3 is CASSPAGTMRPQHF. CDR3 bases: TGTGCCAGCAGTCCCGCGGGTACGATGCGGCCCCAGCATTTT.

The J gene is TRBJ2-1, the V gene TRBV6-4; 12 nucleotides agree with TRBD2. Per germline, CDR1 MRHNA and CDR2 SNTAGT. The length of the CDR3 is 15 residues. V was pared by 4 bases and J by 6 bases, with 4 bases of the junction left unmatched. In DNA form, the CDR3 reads TGTGCCAGCAGTGGACTAGCGGGGGCCTCCAATGAGCAGTTCTTC. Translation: CASSGLAGASNEQFF.

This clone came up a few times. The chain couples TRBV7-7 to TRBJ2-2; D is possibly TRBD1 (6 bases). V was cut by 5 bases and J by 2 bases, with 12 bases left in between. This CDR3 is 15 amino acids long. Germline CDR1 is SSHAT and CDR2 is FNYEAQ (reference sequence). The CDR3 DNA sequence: TGTGCCAGCAGCCAGGGGCCTCTTAACACCGGGGAGCTGTTTTTT. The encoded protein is CASSQGPLNTGELFF.

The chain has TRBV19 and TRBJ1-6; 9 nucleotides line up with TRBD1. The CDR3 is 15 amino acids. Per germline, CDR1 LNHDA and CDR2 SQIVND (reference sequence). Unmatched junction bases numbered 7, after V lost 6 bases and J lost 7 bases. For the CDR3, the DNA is TGTGCCAGTAGGGGCCGGGACAGGGCGAATTCACCCCTCCACTTT. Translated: CASRGRDRANSPLHF.

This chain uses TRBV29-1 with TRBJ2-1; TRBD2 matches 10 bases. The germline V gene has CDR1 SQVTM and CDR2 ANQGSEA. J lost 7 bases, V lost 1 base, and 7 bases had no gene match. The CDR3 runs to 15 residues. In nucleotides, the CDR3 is TGCAGCGTTGAAGGCAGCGGGGGGGCCATTAATGAGCAGTTCTTC. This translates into CSVEGSGGAINEQFF.

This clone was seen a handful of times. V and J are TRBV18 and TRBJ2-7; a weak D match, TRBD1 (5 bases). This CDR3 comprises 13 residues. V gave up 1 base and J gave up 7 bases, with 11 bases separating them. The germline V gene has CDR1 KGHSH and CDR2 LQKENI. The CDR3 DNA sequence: TGTGCCAGCTCACCACAGGGGCTTGGGGAGCAGTACTTC. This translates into CASSPQGLGEQYF.

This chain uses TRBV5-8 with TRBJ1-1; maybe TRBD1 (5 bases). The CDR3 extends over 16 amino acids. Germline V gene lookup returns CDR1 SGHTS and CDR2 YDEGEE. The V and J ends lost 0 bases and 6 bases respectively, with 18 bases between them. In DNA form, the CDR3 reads TGTGCCAGCAGCTTGGCCGACCCAGGGTTCATATCTGAAGCTTTCTTT. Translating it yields CASSLADPGFISEAFF.

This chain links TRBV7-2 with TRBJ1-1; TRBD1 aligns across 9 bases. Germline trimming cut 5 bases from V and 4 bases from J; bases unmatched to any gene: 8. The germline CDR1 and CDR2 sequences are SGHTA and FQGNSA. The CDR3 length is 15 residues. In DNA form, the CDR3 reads TGTGCCAGCAGCCGTCCCGGGACAGGGACCACTGAAGCTTTCTTT. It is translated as CASSRPGTGTTEAFF.

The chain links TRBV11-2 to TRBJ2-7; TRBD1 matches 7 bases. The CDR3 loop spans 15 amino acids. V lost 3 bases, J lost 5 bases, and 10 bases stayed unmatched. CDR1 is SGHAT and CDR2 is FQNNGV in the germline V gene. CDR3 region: CASSFRDRAPHEQYF. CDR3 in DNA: TGTGCCAGCAGCTTTCGAGACAGGGCCCCCCACGAGCAGTACTTC.

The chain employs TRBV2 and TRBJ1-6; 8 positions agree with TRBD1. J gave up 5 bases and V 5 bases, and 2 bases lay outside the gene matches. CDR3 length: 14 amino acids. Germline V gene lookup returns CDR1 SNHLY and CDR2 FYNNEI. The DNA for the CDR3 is TGTGCCAGCAGTTCACAGGGGGATAATTCACCCCTCCACTTT. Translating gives CASSSQGDNSPLHF.

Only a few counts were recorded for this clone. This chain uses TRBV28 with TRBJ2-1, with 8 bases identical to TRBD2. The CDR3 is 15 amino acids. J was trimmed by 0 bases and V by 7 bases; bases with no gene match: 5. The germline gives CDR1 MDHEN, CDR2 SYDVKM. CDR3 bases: TGTGCCAGCACCCTAAGCGGGGGCTCCTACAATGAGCAGTTCTTC. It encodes CASTLSGGSYNEQFF.

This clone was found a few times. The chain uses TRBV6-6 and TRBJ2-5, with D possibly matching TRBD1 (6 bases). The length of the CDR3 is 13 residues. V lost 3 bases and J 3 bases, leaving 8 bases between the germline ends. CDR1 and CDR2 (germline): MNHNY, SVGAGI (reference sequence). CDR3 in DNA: TGTGCCAGCAGTTATAGGGACAAAGAGACCCAGTACTTC. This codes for CASSYRDKETQYF.

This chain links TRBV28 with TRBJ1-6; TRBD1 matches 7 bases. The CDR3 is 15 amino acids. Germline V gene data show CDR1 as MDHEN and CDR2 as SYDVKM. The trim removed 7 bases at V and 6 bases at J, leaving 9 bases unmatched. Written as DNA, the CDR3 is TGTGCCAGCATCACAACAGGGGTGCTTAATTCACCCCTCCACTTT. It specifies CASITTGVLNSPLHF.

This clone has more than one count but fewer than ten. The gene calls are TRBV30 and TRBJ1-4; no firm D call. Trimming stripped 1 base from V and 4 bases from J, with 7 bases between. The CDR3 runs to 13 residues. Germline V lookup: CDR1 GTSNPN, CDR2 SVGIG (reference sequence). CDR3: CAWSARVNEKLFF. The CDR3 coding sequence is TGTGCCTGGAGTGCGCGGGTTAATGAAAAACTGTTTTTT.